Each of the 24 T cell receptor beta chains below was sequenced from the same sample in a study of blood T cell repertoires in COVID-19. Using immunoSEQ multiplex PCR, the repertoire was profiled, and TCRdb retains in-frame clones only, with some absent. Among around 150,000 clones listed, around 90% were seen once. Material for sequencing was peripheral blood. Receptors originate from a human donor in a cohort sampled during active COVID-19.

This clone was seen a single time. The chain carries TRBV11-3 and TRBJ2-7; 9 bases are shared with TRBD1. From germline, CDR1 is SGHNT and CDR2 YENEEA. The CDR3 sequence is 16 residues long. V was pared by 2 bases and J by 1 base, with 6 bases of the junction left unmatched. In nucleotides, the CDR3 is TGTGCCAGCAGCTTACCCGGGACAGGGCCTTCCTACGAGCAGTACTTC. Its protein product is CASSLPGTGPSYEQYF. Full variable domain (outside the CDR3, taken from reference TRBV11-3 and TRBJ2-7): EAGVVQSPRYKIIEKKQPVAFWCNPISGHNTLYWYLQNLGQGPELLIRYENEEAVDDSQLPKDRFSAERLKGVDSTLKIQPAELGDSAVYLCASSLPGTGPSYEQYFGPGTRLTVT.

This chain links TRBV4-1 with TRBJ2-7, with 9 bases lining up with TRBD2. Germline trimming cut 2 bases from V and 2 bases from J; bases unmatched to any gene: 7. The CDR3 is made up of 16 amino acids. The V gene's germline CDR1 is MGHRA and CDR2 YSYEKL. CDR3 in amino acids: CASSQLIAGDTYEQYF. The CDR3 DNA is TGCGCCAGCAGCCAACTTATAGCGGGGGATACCTACGAGCAGTACTTC.

This clone came up once. CDR3 in amino acids: CAISPETGGAGYGYTF. As DNA, the CDR3 is TGTGCCATCAGCCCCGAGACAGGGGGCGCTGGCTATGGCTACACCTTC. The V and J genes are TRBV10-3 and TRBJ1-2, with 10 bases identical to TRBD1. Trimming took 6 bases from V and 4 from J; bases not matched to a gene: 11. The CDR3 contains 16 residues. CDR1 and CDR2 from the germline V gene are ENHRY and SYGVKD.

The chain has TRBV6-4 and TRBJ1-1, with unresolved D. This CDR3 comprises 14 residues. The V end was cut by 4 bases, the J end by 0 bases, with 9 bases between. Per germline, CDR1 MRHNA and CDR2 SNTAGT. The CDR3, as DNA: TGTGCCAGCAGTGTGGGCCGACTGAACACTGAAGCTTTCTTT. As protein: CASSVGRLNTEAFF.

This clone appeared a single time. The CDR3 DNA reads TGTGCCAGCAGCTTGGCCGGTCCCTCCTGGGAGCAGTACTTC. This translates into CASSLAGPSWEQYF. The chain has TRBV5-4 and TRBJ2-7; D ambiguous. Germline CDR1 SGHNT, CDR2 YYREEE (reference sequence). The CDR3 length is 14 residues. The germline V and J ends were trimmed by 0 bases and 7 bases, with 14 bases remaining between them.

A few counts support this clone. The chain links TRBV25-1 to TRBJ2-2, with a possible D match to TRBD1 (6 bases). The CDR3 contains 14 residues. V was clipped by 8 bases and J by 1 base, with 11 bases between them. Germline values: CDR1 MGHDK, CDR2 SYGVNS. The CDR3 DNA follows: TGTGCCAGCGCTATGACAGGGAACACCGGGGAGCTGTTTTTT. It encodes CASAMTGNTGELFF.

This clone has just one count. The chain uses TRBV7-6 and TRBJ2-7; TRBD2 aligns across 7 bases. Trimming cost V 0 bases and J 2 bases; bases outside gene matches: 4. The CDR3 extends over 15 amino acids. The germline CDR1 and CDR2 sequences are SGHVS and FNYEAQ. This chain's CDR3 is CASSLAGGPAYEQYF. The DNA of the CDR3 is TGTGCCAGCAGCTTAGCGGGAGGGCCGGCCTACGAGCAGTACTTC. The whole variable domain, remainder taken from reference TRBV7-6 and TRBJ2-7, is GAGVSQSPRYKVTKRGQDVALRCDPISGHVSLYWYRQALGQGPEFLTYFNYEAQQDKSGLPNDRFSAERPEGSISTLTIQRTEQRDSAMYRCASSLAGGPAYEQYFGPGTRLTVT.

This chain links TRBV5-8 with TRBJ1-1; D is ambiguous. Germline V gene data show CDR1 as SGHTS and CDR2 as YDEGEE. Between the trimmed V and J ends, which lost 2 bases and 1 base, there was a span of 3 bases. This CDR3 is 12 amino acids long. CDR3 in DNA: TGTGCCAGCAGCTTTAGGAACACTGAAGCTTTCTTT. This codes for CASSFRNTEAFF.

CDR3 residues: CASSRNDRGGGYTF. DNA for the CDR3: TGTGCCAGCAGCCGGAACGACAGGGGGGGTGGCTACACCTTC. The rearrangement uses TRBV3-1 (or the pseudogene TRBV3-2) and TRBJ1-2, with 9 bases that match TRBD1. The CDR3 has 14 amino acids. Germline assignment: CDR1 LGHDT and CDR2 YNNKEL (reference sequence). V gave up 4 bases and J gave up 7 bases; unmatched junction bases: 7.

V and J are TRBV27 and TRBJ2-2; 7 positions agree with TRBD2. CDR1 and CDR2 (germline): MNHEY, SMNVEV (reference sequence). V was clipped by 4 bases and J by 0 bases; unmatched bases: 2. The CDR3 is made up of 15 amino acids. The DNA of the CDR3 is TGTGCCAGCAGTTGGACTAGTCCGAACACCGGGGAGCTGTTTTTT. It yields the protein CASSWTSPNTGELFF.

This chain connects TRBV7-9 to TRBJ1-2, with D maybe TRBD1 (6 bases). CDR3 length: 15 amino acids. The V end lost 7 bases, the J end lost 4 bases, and 19 bases lay between the germline ends. The germline V gene has CDR1 SEHNR and CDR2 FQNEAQ (reference sequence). CDR3 sequence: CASTSSVDSTYGYTF. The CDR3 nucleotides are TGTGCCAGCACCTCCTCTGTGGACAGCACCTATGGCTACACCTTC.

This rearrangement joins TRBV30 to TRBJ1-1; TRBD1 is a possible D gene (6 bases). The CDR3 loop spans 13 amino acids. V gave up 0 bases and J gave up 5 bases, with 10 bases separating them. Per germline, CDR1 GTSNPN and CDR2 SVGIG (reference sequence). The CDR3 DNA is TGTGCCTGGAGTGTACAGGGTTTAACTGAAGCTTTCTTT. Its translation is CAWSVQGLTEAFF.

The genes are TRBV6-5 and TRBJ1-3; TRBD1 aligns across 7 bases. Germline values: CDR1 MNHEY, CDR2 SVGAGI. CDR3 length equals 15 residues. Trimming removed 6 bases from V and 3 bases from J; junction bases left unmatched: 8. The CDR3 protein is CASRHTGVRGNTIYF. In nucleotides, the CDR3 is TGTGCCAGCAGGCACACAGGGGTTCGTGGAAACACCATATATTTT.

Only one count was recorded for this clone. V is TRBV9 and J is TRBJ1-6, with 8 bases lining up with TRBD1. Germline V gene lookup returns CDR1 SGDLS and CDR2 YYNGEE. This CDR3 is built from 15 residues. V lost 0 bases and J lost 6; bases outside the gene matches: 2. CDR3 amino acids: CASSVETGANSPLHF. CDR3 DNA: TGTGCCAGCAGCGTAGAGACAGGGGCTAATTCACCCCTCCACTTT. The variable domain in full, completed from reference TRBV9 and TRBJ1-6, reads DSGVTQTPKHLITATGQRVTLRCSPRSGDLSVYWYQQSLDQGLQFLIQYYNGEERAKGNILERFSAQQFPDLHSELNLSSLELGDSALYFCASSVETGANSPLHFGNGTRLTVT.

This sequence joins TRBV5-1 and TRBJ1-2; no clear D gene. This CDR3 has 14 residues. The V and J ends lost 0 bases and 8 bases respectively, with 14 bases between them. The germline gives CDR1 SGHRS, CDR2 YFSETQ. CDR3 amino acids: CASSLGAKTEGYTF. The DNA of the CDR3 is TGCGCCAGCAGCTTGGGGGCCAAAACGGAAGGCTACACCTTC.

This chain joins TRBV2 and TRBJ2-3; TRBD1 matches 9 bases. This CDR3 is built from 16 residues. The trim removed 4 bases at V and 10 bases at J, leaving 15 bases unmatched. CDR1 and CDR2 (germline): SNHLY, FYNNEI. CDR3 sequence (DNA): TGTGCCAGCAGTGCTTGGGACAGGGAGGCCTTTCCTTCGCAGTATTTT. This codes for CASSAWDREAFPSQYF.

CDR3 loop: CASSSTGQPSYEQYF. CDR3 nucleotides: TGTGCCAGCAGCTCGACGGGACAGCCTTCCTACGAGCAGTACTTC. The J gene is TRBJ2-7, the V gene TRBV6-5; 7 bases map to TRBD1. V lost 6 bases, J lost 1 base, and 9 bases stayed unmatched. This CDR3 has 15 residues. The germline gives CDR1 MNHEY, CDR2 SVGAGI.

The chain employs TRBV6-2 or TRBV6-3 and TRBJ2-4; 10 positions agree with TRBD1. The germline gives CDR1 MNHEY, CDR2 SVGEGT. The CDR3 covers 14 residues. V trimming: 5 bases; J trimming: 8 bases; junction bases outside the gene matches: 6. CDR3 in amino acids: CASSGQGVGDIQYF. In DNA form, the CDR3 reads TGTGCCAGCAGTGGACAGGGGGTAGGAGACATTCAGTACTTC.

The chain has TRBV18 and TRBJ1-1; D gene uncertain. Germline-derived CDR1 and CDR2 are KGHSH and LQKENI. The CDR3 length is 13 residues. V was clipped by 4 bases and J by 3 bases, with 9 bases between them. CDR3 in amino acids: CASSQAGYTEAFF. The CDR3 DNA is TGTGCCAGCTCACAAGCGGGCTACACTGAAGCTTTCTTT. Full variable domain (missing parts from reference TRBV18 and TRBJ1-1): NAGVMQNPRHLVRRRGQEARLRCSPMKGHSHVYWYRQLPEEGLKFMVYLQKENIIDESGMPKERFSAEFPKEGPSILRIQQVVRGDSAAYFCASSQAGYTEAFFGQGTRLTVV.

The chain joins TRBV3-1 (or the pseudogene TRBV3-2) to TRBJ2-3, with 8 bases lining up with TRBD2. The ends lost 8 bases at V and 2 bases at J; junction bases unmatched: 12. The germline CDR1 and CDR2 sequences are LGHDT and YNNKEL (reference sequence). The CDR3 has 16 residues. The CDR3 reads CASEDQAGGSTDTQYF. The CDR3, as DNA: TGTGCCAGCGAGGATCAGGCGGGGGGCTCCACAGATACGCAGTATTTT.

The chain is built from TRBV3-1 (or the pseudogene TRBV3-2) and TRBJ1-5, with a possible D match to TRBD1 (5 bases). The V end lost 1 base, the J end lost 4 bases, and 8 bases lay between the germline ends. CDR1 LGHDT and CDR2 YNNKEL come from the germline V gene (reference sequence). The CDR3 is 14 residues long. The CDR3 DNA sequence: TGTGCCAGCAGCCAAGGGGGGAGGAATCAGCCCCAGCATTTT. Translating it yields CASSQGGRNQPQHF.

The chain employs TRBV6-5 and TRBJ2-3, with D unclear. Deletions cut 7 bases from V and 2 bases from J, with 13 bases between. The CDR3 consists of 14 residues. Germline V gene lookup returns CDR1 MNHEY and CDR2 SVGAGI. The CDR3 region is CASKPGGSTDTQYF. DNA of the CDR3: TGTGCCAGCAAGCCGGGTGGTTCCACAGATACGCAGTATTTT.

The genes are TRBV5-1 and TRBJ1-1; a possible D gene is TRBD1 (5 bases). This CDR3 region has 14 residues. The V end was cut by 3 bases, the J end by 4 bases, with 13 bases between. The germline V gene encodes CDR1 SGHRS and CDR2 YFSETQ. The CDR3 loop is CASSSRPGGTEAFF. The CDR3 nucleotides are TGCGCCAGCAGCTCACGGCCGGGGGGCACTGAAGCTTTCTTT.

Regarding this clone: Distinct nucleotide sequences in the sample also encode this CDR3. The rearrangement joins TRBV5-5 to TRBJ1-3; D remains unclear. Germline V lookup: CDR1 SGHKS, CDR2 YYEKEE (reference sequence). This CDR3 is 14 amino acids long. With 0 bases removed from V and 0 bases from J, the gap between germline ends came to 4 bases. CDR3 sequence: CASSLVSSGNTIYF. CDR3 DNA sequence: TGTGCCAGCAGCTTGGTTAGCTCTGGAAACACCATATATTTT.